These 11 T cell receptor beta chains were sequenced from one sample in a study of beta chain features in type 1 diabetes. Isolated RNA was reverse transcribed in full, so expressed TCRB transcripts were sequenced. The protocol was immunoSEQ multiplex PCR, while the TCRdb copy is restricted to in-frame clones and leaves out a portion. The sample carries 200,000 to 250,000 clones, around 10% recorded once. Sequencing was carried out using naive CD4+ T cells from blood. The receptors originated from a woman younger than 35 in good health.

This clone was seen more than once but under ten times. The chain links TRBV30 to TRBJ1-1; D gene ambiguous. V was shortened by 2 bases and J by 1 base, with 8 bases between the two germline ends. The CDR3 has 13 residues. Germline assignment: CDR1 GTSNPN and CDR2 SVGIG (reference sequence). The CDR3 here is CAWSNSRNTEAFF. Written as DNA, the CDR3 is TGTGCCTGGAGTAACAGTCGGAACACTGAAGCTTTCTTT.

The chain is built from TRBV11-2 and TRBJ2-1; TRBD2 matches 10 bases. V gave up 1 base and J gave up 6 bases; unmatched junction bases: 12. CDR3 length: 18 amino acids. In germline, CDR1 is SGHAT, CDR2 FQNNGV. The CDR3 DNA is TGTGCCAGCAGCTTAGGGGCTAGCGGGGGCCCCCTCCGCAATGAGCAGTTCTTC. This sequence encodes CASSLGASGGPLRNEQFF. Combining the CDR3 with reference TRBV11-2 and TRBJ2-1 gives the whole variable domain EAGVAQSPRYKIIEKRQSVAFWCNPISGHATLYWYQQILGQGPKLLIQFQNNGVVDDSQLPKDRFSAERLKGVDSTLKIQPAKLEDSAVYLCASSLGASGGPLRNEQFFGPGTRLTVL.

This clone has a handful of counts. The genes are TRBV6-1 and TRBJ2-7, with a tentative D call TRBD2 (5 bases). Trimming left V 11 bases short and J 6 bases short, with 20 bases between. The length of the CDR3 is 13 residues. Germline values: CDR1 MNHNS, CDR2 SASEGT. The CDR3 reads CASSRGPSSEQYF. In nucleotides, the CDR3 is TGTGCCTCGTCCCGGGGTCCTAGCAGCGAGCAGTACTTC.

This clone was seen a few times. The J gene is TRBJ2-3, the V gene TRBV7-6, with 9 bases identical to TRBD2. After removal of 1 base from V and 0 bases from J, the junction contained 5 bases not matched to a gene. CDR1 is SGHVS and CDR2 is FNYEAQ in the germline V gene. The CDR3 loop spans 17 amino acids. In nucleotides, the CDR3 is TGTGCCAGCAGCTTAGGAGCGGGGGGTGCCAGCACAGATACGCAGTATTTT. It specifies CASSLGAGGASTDTQYF.

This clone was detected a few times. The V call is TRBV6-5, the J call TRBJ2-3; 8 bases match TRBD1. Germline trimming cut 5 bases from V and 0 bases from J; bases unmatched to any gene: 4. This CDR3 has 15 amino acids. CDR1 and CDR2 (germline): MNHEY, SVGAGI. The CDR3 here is CASSGTGGSTDTQYF. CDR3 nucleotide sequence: TGTGCCAGCAGTGGGACAGGAGGGAGCACAGATACGCAGTATTTT.

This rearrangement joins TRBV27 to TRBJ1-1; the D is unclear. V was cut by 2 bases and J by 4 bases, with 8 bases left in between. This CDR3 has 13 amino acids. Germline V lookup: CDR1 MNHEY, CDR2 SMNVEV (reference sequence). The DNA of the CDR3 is TGTGCCAGCAGTTTAGAGGGTGGCACTGAAGCTTTCTTT. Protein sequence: CASSLEGGTEAFF.

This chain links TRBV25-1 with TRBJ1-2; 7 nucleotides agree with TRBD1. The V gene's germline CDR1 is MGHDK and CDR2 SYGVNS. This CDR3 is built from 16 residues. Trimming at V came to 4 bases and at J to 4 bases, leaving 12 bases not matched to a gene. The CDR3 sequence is CASSVQTGALGYGYTF. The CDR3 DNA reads TGTGCCAGCAGTGTACAAACAGGGGCCCTGGGCTATGGCTACACCTTC.

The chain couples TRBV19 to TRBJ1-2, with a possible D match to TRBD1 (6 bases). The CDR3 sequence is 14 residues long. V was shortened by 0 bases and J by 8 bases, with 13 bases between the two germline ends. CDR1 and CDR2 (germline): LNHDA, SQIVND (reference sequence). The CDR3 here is CASSIDAGVVGYTF. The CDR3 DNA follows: TGTGCCAGTAGTATAGATGCAGGGGTGGTCGGCTACACCTTC. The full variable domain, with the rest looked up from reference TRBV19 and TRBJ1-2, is DGGITQSPKYLFRKEGQNVTLSCEQNLNHDAMYWYRQDPGQGLRLIYYSQIVNDFQKGDIAEGYSVSREKKESFPLTVTSAQKNPTAFYLCASSIDAGVVGYTFGSGTRLTVV.

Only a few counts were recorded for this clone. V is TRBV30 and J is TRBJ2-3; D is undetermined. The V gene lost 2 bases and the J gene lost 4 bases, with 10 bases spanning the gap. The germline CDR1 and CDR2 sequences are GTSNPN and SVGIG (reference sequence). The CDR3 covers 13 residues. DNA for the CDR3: TGTGCCTGGAGTACCGGGTCGGCAGATACGCAGTATTTT. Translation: CAWSTGSADTQYF.

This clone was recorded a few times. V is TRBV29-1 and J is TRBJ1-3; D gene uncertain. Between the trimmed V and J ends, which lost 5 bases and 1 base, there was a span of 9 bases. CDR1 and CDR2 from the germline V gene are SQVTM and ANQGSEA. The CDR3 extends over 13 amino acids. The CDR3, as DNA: TGCAGCGTTTCAGAAAGTTCTGGAAACACCATATATTTT. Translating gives CSVSESSGNTIYF.

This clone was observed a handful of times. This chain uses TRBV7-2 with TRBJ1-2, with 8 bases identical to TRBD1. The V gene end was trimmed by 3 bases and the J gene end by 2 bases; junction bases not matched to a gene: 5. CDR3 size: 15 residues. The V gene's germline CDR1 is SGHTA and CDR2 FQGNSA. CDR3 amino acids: CASSLDRALNYGYTF. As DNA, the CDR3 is TGTGCCAGCAGCTTGGACAGGGCCCTCAACTATGGCTACACCTTC.